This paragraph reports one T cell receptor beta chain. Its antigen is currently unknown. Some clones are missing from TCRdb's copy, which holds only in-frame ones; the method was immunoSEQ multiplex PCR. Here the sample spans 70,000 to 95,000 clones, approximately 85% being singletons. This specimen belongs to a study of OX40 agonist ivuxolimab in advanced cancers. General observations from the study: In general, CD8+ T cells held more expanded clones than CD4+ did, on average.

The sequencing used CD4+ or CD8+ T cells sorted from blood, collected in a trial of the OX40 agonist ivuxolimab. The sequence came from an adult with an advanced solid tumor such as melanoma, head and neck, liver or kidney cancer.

CDR3 bases: TGTGCCAGCAGCTTAGCGAGTGGGGTCCAGGAGACCCAGTACTTC. Protein sequence: CASSLASGVQETQYF. V gene TRBV7-2 combines with J gene TRBJ2-5; no firm D call. Trimming cost V 0 bases and J 5 bases, with 13 bases left between them. The CDR3 is 15 amino acids. Per germline, CDR1 SGHTA and CDR2 FQGNSA.